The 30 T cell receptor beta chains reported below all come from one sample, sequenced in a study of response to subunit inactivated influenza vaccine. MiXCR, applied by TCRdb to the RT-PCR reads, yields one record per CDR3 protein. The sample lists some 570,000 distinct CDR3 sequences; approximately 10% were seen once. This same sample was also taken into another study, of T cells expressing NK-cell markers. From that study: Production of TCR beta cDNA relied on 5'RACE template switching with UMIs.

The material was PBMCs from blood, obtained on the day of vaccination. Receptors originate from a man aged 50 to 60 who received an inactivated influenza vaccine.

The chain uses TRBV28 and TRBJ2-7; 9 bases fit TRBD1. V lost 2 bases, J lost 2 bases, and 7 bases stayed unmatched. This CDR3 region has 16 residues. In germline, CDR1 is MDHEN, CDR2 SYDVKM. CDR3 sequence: CASSLGGGQGTYEQYF. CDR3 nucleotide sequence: TGTGCCAGCAGTTTAGGTGGGGGACAGGGTACCTACGAGCAGTACTTC.

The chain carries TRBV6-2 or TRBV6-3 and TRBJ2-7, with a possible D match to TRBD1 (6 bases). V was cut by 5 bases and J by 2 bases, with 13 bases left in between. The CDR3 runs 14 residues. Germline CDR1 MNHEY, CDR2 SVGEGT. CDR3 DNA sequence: TGTGCCAGCAGTGGACGCGGACAGACCTACGAGCAGTACTTC. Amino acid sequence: CASSGRGQTYEQYF.

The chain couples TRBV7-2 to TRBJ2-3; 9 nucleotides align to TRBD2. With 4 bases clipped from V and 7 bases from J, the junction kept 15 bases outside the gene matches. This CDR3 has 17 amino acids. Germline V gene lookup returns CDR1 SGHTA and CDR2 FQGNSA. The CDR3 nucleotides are TGTGCCAGCAGCTCCTCTTCAGGAGCGGGGGGACAATATACGCAGTATTTT. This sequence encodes CASSSSSGAGGQYTQYF.

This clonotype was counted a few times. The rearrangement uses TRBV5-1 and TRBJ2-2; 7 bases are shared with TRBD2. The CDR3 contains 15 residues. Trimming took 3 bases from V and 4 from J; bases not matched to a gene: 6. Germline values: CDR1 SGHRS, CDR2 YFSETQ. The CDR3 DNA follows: TGCGCCAGCAGCTCCCTGGGGGGGAGCACCGGGGAGCTGTTTTTT. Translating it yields CASSSLGGSTGELFF.

The CDR3 nucleotides read TGTGCCAGCAGCTTTCCAGGGGGCGGAGGCGGGGAGCTGTTTTTT. As protein: CASSFPGGGGGELFF. This rearrangement joins TRBV7-2 to TRBJ2-2; 8 nucleotides agree with TRBD1. Trimming removed 3 bases from V and 7 bases from J; junction bases left unmatched: 7. Germline V gene data show CDR1 as SGHTA and CDR2 as FQGNSA. The CDR3 is 15 amino acids.

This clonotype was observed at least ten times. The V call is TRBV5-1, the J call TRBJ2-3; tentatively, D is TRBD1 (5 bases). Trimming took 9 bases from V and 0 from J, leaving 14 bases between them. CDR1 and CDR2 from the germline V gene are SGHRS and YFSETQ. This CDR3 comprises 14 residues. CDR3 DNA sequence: TGCGCCACAGCACGACAGACTAGCACAGATACGCAGTATTTT. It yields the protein CATARQTSTDTQYF.

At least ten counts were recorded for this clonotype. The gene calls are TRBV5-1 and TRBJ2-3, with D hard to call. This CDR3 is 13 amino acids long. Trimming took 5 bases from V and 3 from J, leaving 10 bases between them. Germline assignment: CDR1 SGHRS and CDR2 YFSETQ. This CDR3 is CASSRQKTDTQYF. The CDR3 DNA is TGCGCCAGCAGTCGTCAGAAGACAGATACGCAGTATTTT.

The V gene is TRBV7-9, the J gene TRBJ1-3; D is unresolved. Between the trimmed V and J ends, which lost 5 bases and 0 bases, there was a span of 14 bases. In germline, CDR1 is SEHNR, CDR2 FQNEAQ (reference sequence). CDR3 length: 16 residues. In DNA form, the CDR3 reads TGTGCCAGCAGCCACACCAAGGTTATCTCTGGAAACACCATATATTTT. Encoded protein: CASSHTKVISGNTIYF.

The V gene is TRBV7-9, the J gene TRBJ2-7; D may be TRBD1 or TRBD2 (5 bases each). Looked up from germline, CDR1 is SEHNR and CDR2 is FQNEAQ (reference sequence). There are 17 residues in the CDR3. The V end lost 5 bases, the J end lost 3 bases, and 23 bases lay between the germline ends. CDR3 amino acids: CASSTRLGQGPSYEQYF. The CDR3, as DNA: TGTGCCAGCAGCACCCGTCTCGGGCAGGGACCGAGCTACGAGCAGTACTTC.

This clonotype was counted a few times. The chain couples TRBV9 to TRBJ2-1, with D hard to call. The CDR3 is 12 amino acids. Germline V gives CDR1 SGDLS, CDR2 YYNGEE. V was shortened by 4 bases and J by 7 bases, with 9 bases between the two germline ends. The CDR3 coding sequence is TGTGCCAGCAGCACTGTGTGGAATGAGCAGTTCTTC. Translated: CASSTVWNEQFF.

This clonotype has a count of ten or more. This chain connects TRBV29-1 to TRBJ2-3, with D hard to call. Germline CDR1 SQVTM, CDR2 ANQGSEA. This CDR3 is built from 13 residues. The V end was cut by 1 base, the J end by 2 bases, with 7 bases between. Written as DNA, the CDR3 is TGCAGCGTTGAAGTTAGGCTCACAGATACGCAGTATTTT. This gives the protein CSVEVRLTDTQYF.

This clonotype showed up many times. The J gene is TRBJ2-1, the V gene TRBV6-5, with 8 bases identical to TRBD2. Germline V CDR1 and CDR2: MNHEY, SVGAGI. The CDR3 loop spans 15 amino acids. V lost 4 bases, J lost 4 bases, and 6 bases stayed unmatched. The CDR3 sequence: CASSLSGRRYNEQFF. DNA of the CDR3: TGTGCCAGCAGTTTAAGCGGGAGAAGATACAATGAGCAGTTCTTC.

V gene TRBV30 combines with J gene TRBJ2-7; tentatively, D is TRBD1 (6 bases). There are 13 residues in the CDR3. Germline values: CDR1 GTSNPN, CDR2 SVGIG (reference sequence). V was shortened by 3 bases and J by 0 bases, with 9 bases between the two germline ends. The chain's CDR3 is CAWSDRSSYEQYF. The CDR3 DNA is TGTGCCTGGAGCGACAGGAGCTCCTACGAGCAGTACTTC.

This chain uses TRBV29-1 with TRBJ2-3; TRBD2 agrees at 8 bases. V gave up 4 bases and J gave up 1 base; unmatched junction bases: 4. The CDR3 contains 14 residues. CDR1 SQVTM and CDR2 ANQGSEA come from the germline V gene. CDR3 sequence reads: CSVVRRGGTDTQYF. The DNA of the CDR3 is TGCAGCGTTGTTCGGCGGGGGGGCACAGATACGCAGTATTTT.

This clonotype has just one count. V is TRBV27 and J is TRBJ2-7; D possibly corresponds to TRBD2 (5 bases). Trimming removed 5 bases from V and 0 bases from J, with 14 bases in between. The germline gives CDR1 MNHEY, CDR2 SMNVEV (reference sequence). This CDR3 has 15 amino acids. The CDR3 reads CASSQTLGSSYEQYF. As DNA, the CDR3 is TGTGCCAGCAGTCAAACCTTAGGGAGCTCCTACGAGCAGTACTTC.

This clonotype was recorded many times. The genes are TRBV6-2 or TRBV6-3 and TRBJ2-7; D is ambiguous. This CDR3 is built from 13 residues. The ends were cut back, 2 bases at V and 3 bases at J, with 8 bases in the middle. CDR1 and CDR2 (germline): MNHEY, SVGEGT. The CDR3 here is CASSYLTRYEQYF. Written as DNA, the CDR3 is TGTGCCAGCAGTTACCTAACACGCTACGAGCAGTACTTC.

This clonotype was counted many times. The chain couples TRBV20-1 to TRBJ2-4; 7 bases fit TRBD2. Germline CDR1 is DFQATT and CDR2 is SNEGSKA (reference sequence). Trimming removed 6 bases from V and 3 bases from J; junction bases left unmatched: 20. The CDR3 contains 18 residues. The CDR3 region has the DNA TGCAGTGCAAGGGCGGGGGTGGTGTACAGCGGCCTCAAAAACATTCAGTACTTC. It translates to CSARAGVVYSGLKNIQYF.

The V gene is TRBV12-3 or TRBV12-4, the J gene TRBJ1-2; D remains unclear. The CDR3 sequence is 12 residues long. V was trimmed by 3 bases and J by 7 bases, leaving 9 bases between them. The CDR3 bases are TGTGCCAGCAGTTTTATGGGCGCTGGCTACACCTTC. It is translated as CASSFMGAGYTF.

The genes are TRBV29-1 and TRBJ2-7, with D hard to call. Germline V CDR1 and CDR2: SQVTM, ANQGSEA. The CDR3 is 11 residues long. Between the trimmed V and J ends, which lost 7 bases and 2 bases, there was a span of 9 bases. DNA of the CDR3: TGCAGCGCGACACTGGCCTACGAGCAGTACTTC. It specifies CSATLAYEQYF.

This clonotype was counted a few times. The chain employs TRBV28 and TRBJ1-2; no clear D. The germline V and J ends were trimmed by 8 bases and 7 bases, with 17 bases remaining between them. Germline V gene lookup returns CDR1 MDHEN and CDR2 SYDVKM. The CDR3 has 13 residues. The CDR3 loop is CASCPVAQAGYTF. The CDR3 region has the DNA TGTGCCAGCTGCCCAGTTGCCCAGGCTGGCTACACCTTC.

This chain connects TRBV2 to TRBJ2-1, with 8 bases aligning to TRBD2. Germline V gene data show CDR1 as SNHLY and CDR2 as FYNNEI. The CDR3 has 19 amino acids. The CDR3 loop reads CTFCFVSVGGRIPYNEQFF. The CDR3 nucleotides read TGTACCTTCTGCTTTGTGTCTGTCGGCGGGAGGATACCCTACAATGAGCAGTTCTTC.

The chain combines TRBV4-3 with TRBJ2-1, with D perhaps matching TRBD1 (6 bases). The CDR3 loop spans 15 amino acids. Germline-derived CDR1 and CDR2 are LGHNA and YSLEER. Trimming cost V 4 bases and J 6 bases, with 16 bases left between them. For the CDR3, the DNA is TGCGCCAGCAGCCCCTGGAACAGGGCGGGCAATGAGCAGTTCTTC. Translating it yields CASSPWNRAGNEQFF.

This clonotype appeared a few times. CDR3 nucleotides: TGCAGTGCTGAACAGGGGTCGGATCAGCCCCAGCATTTT. It specifies CSAEQGSDQPQHF. This chain uses TRBV20-1 with TRBJ1-5, with 7 nucleotides matching TRBD1. Trimming at V came to 5 bases and at J to 5 bases, leaving 6 bases not matched to a gene. The CDR3 covers 13 residues. The germline gives CDR1 DFQATT, CDR2 SNEGSKA (reference sequence).

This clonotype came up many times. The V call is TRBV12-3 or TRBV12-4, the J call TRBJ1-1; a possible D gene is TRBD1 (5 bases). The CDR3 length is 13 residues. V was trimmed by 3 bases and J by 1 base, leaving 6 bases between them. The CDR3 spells CASSFGQNTEAFF. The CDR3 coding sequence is TGTGCCAGCAGTTTCGGACAGAACACTGAAGCTTTCTTT.

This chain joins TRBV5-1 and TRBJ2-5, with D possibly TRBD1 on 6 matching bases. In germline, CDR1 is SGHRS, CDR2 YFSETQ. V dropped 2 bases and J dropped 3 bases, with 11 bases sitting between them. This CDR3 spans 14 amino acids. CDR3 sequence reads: CASSLQGNKETQYF. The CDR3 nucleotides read TGCGCCAGCAGCTTACAGGGAAACAAAGAGACCCAGTACTTC.

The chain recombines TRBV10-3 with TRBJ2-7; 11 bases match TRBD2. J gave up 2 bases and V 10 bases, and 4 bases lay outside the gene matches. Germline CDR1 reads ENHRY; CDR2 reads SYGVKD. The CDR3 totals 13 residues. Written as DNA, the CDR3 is TGTGCCAGCGCGGGACTAGCGGCCTACGAGCAGTACTTC. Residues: CASAGLAAYEQYF.

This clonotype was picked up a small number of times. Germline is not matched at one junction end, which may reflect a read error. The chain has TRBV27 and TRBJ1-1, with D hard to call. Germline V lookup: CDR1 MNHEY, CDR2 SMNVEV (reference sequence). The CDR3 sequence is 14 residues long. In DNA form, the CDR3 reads TGCACCAGCAGCCTGGCCGAGGTAGACACTGAAGCTTTCTTT. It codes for CTSSLAEVDTEAFF.

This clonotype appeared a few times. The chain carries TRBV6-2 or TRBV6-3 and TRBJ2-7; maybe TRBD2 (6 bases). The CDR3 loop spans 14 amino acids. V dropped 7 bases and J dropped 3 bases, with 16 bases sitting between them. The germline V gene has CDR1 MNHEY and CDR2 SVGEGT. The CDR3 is CASNGAGGNYEQYF. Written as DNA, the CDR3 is TGTGCCAGCAATGGGGCCGGGGGAAACTACGAGCAGTACTTC.

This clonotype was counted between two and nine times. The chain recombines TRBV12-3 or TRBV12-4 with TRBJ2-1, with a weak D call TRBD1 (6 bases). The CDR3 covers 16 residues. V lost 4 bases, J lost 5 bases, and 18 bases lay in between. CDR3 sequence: CASSSYGRGGHNEQFF. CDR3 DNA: TGTGCCAGCAGTTCATATGGCAGGGGCGGGCACAATGAGCAGTTCTTC.

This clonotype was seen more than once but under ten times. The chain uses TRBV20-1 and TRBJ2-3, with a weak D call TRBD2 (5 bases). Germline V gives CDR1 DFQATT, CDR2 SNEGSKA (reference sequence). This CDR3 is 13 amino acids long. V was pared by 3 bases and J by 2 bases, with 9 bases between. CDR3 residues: CSASGINTDTQYF. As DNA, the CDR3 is TGCAGTGCTAGCGGGATCAACACAGATACGCAGTATTTT.